In this sample, the clone carrying this TCR beta chain is medium-sized (0.01 to 0.1%). What it binds is unknown. The entry originates in a study of T-cell memory formation after mild COVID-19. On the study more broadly: Largely, the TCR clusters proved donor specific. Study findings and constraints: Most CD4+ clones that shrank were in CM and EM, while CD8+ ones turned up in EMRA. The authors did not confirm SARS-CoV-2 specificity of second-wave clones peaking day 37.

Constant-segment-primed 5'RACE gave TCR alpha and TCR beta cDNA libraries with sample barcodes and UMIs. In TCRdb, the 5' RACE reads were re-called with MiXCR into one record per CDR3 protein. The sample has roughly 43,000 distinct CDR3 sequences; 9.5% are singletons. The CDR3 consists of 12 residues. Germline V gene sequence: CDR1 SQVTM, CDR2 ANQGSEA. Trimming left V 5 bases short and J 0 bases short, with 2 bases between. The sequence derives from an adult woman who had mild COVID-19 (a few samples of this study predate the infection). Cell type and time point are not known. The V and J genes are TRBV29-1 and TRBJ2-6; D call uncertain. What was sequenced was PBMCs or a T cell subset sorted from them (not recorded which). CDR3 sequence reads: CSVNSGANVLTF. The DNA of the CDR3 is TGCAGCGTTAACTCTGGGGCCAACGTCCTGACTTTC. The full variable domain, in which reference TRBV29-1 and TRBJ2-6 provide the parts outside the CDR3, is SAVISQKPSRDICQRGTSLTIQCQVDSQVTMMFWYRQQPGQSLTLIATANQGSEATYESGFVIDKFPISRPNLTFSTLTVSNMSPEDSSIYLCSVNSGANVLTFGAGSRLTVL.